The present T cell receptor (beta chain) was sequenced within a study of graft-versus-host responses after intestinal transplantation. In the study overall: Multivisceral, liver-intestinal, or isolated intestinal transplants were given to recipients. Anti-thymocyte globulin induction preceded about 3 years of tacrolimus and steroid maintenance in all recipients.

There are 13 residues in the CDR3. The V and J ends lost 1 base and 3 bases, in that order; junction bases with no gene match: 2. Germline assignment: CDR1 GTSNPN and CDR2 SVGIG (reference sequence). TCRdb keeps only in-frame clones here, not all; method: immunoSEQ multiplex PCR. The sample records roughly 25,000 clones, about 93% being singletons. The sequence derives from a human patient who received an intestinal transplant, so some T cells may come from the graft donor. The J gene is TRBJ2-7, the V gene TRBV30; 8 bases align to TRBD2. This specimen was PBMCs, taken roughly 32 days after intestinal transplant. Written as DNA, the CDR3 is TGTGCCTGGAGTGAAGGGACTAGCTACGAGCAGTACTTC. As protein: CAWSEGTSYEQYF.